The sequence of this T cell receptor beta chain was determined in a study of T cell repertoires in cytomegalovirus infection. In the study overall: Public signatures in TCR beta pointed to CMV infection and matching HLA type.

TCRdb called the reads again in MiXCR, with one record for every CDR3 protein. The table shows about 76,000 distinct CDR3 sequences, with about 4% occurring only once. Per germline, CDR1 SGHTA and CDR2 FQGNSA. V was shortened by 8 bases and J by 1 base, with 0 bases between the two germline ends. CDR3 length: 10 residues. This clonotype was observed at least ten times. Its antigen is currently unknown. Notes on the study in general: In two of eight donors, the top clonotype was HLA-C-restricted CMV-specific. Pooled public TCR beta family frequency picked out CMV carriers with the relevant HLA.

This TCR derives from a human donor in good health (CMV status not recorded). Some clones in this sample may be carry-over from other donors' samples. V gene TRBV7-2 combines with J gene TRBJ1-3; D unresolved. Sequenced input: PBMCs. This CDR3 is CASSGNTIYF. In nucleotides, the CDR3 is TGTGCCAGCTCTGGAAACACCATATATTTT.